Shown below are 12 T cell receptor beta chains from a single sample sequenced in a study of CXCR3-negative and CXCR3-positive naive CD8 T cells. UMI labels and 5' RACE were used to prepare the TRB cDNA libraries. One entry per CDR3 protein, without DNA, is what TCRdb gives after re-calling the 5' RACE reads. This table holds 4,500 to 7,000 distinct CDR3 sequences. Specimen: naive CXCR3- CD8+ T cells from blood. As for subset: CD45RO-CCR7+CD27+CD95- naive CD8+ T cells lacking CXCR3 (TNR3-). These receptors came from a human donor in good health. Some clones in this sample may be carry-over from other donors' samples.

The V call is TRBV2, the J call TRBJ2-2. Looked up from germline, CDR1 is SNHLY and CDR2 is FYNNEI. The CDR3 is made up of 13 amino acids. CDR3 sequence reads: CATYGQKARELFF.

This clonotype is labeled medium-sized (0.01 to 0.1%) based on frequency. The chain recombines TRBV27 with TRBJ2-3; TCRdb designates TRBD1, a call that cannot be tested without DNA. Germline values: CDR1 MNHEY, CDR2 SMNVEV (reference sequence). The CDR3 is 14 amino acids. CDR3 loop: CASSPGNVFYTQYF.

The chain is built from TRBV20-1 and TRBJ1-2. CDR1 and CDR2 (germline): DFQATT, SNEGSKA (reference sequence). This CDR3 region has 17 residues. CDR3 amino acids: CSASGLPLQSINYGYTF.

By frequency, this clonotype registers medium-sized. The V call is TRBV7-9, the J call TRBJ2-5; TCRdb returns TRBD1, unconfirmable since there is no DNA. In germline, CDR1 is SEHNR, CDR2 FQNEAQ (reference sequence). CDR3 length equals 14 residues. CDR3 sequence reads: CASSRGQNQETQYF.

The J gene is TRBJ2-1, the V gene TRBV11-2; absent DNA, TCRdb's TRBD2 call cannot be checked. Germline V gene sequence: CDR1 SGHAT, CDR2 FQNNGV. The CDR3 is 16 amino acids. The CDR3 loop reads CASSSSGPSGSNEQFF.

Judged by frequency, this clonotype is medium-sized. The chain employs TRBV27 and TRBJ1-2; there is no DNA to check the TCRdb D call of TRBD1. This CDR3 is built from 16 residues. Germline V gives CDR1 MNHEY, CDR2 SMNVEV (reference sequence). This chain's CDR3 is CATSAGGSTSPYGYTF.

V usage is TRBV20-1 and J usage is TRBJ2-7; there is no DNA to check the TCRdb D call of TRBD1. Germline CDR1 is DFQATT and CDR2 is SNEGSKA (reference sequence). The CDR3 consists of 15 residues. CDR3 in amino acids: CSARDRTGVLYEQYF.

This clonotype is called medium-sized based on its frequency. The chain is built from TRBV5-5 and TRBJ2-7; lacking DNA, the TRBD1 call made by TCRdb goes unchecked. This CDR3 is 14 amino acids long. From germline, CDR1 is SGHKS and CDR2 YYEKEE (reference sequence). The CDR3 sequence: CASSIEGRAYEQYF. Complete variable domain (other parts from reference TRBV5-5 and TRBJ2-7): DAGVTQSPTHLIKTRGQQVTLRCSPISGHKSVSWYQQVLGQGPQFIFQYYEKEERGRGNFPDRFSARQFPNYSSELNVNALLLGDSALYLCASSIEGRAYEQYFGPGTRLTVT.

This clonotype is labeled medium-sized (0.01 to 0.1%) based on frequency. J is TRBJ2-5 and V is TRBV20-1. Germline values: CDR1 DFQATT, CDR2 SNEGSKA (reference sequence). This CDR3 spans 13 amino acids. CDR3 sequence reads: CSARDGFRETQYF.

This clonotype is deemed medium-sized by its frequency. The V call is TRBV6-5, the J call TRBJ1-1; the D call from TCRdb, TRBD1, cannot be confirmed without DNA. The CDR3 extends over 16 amino acids. Germline V gene sequence: CDR1 MNHEY, CDR2 SVGAGI. CDR3 in amino acids: CASSSARTGLNTEAFF.

This clonotype is medium-sized by frequency. The chain has TRBV7-9 and TRBJ1-2. Germline V gene sequence: CDR1 SEHNR, CDR2 FQNEAQ (reference sequence). The CDR3 sequence is 15 residues long. The CDR3 loop is CASSFGTLRDYGYTF.

J is TRBJ2-1 and V is TRBV20-1; without DNA, the TCRdb call of TRBD2 cannot be checked. The germline gives CDR1 DFQATT, CDR2 SNEGSKA (reference sequence). CDR3 length: 14 amino acids. The CDR3 sequence is CSASRGLAANEQFF.